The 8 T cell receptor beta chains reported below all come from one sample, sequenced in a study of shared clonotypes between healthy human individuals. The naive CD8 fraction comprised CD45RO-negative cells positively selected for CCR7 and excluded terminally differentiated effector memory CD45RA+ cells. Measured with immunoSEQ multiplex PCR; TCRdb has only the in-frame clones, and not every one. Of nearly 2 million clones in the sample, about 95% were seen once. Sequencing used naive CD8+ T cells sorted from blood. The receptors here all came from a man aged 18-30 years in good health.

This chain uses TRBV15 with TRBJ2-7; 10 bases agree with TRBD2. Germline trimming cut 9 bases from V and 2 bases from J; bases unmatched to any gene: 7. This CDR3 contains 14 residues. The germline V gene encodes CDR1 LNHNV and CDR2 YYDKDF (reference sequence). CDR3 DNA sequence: TGTGCCACTTCGCTTGGACTAGCGGCCTACGAGCAGTACTTC. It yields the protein CATSLGLAAYEQYF.

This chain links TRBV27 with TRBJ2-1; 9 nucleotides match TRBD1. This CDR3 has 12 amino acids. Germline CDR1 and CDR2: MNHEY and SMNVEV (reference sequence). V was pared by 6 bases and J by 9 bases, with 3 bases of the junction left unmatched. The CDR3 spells CASRDRGSEQFF. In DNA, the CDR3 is TGTGCCAGCAGGGACAGGGGCAGTGAGCAGTTCTTC.

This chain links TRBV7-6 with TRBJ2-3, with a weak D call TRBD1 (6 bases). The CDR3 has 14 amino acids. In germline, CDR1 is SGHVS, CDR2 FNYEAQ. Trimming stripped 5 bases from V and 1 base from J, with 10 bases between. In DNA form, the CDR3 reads TGTGCCAGCAGCCAATCAGGGGGCACAGATACGCAGTATTTT. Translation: CASSQSGGTDTQYF.

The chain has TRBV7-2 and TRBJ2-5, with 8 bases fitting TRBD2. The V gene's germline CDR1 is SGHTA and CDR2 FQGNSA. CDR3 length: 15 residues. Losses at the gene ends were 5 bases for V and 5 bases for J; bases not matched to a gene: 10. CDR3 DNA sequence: TGTGCCAGCAGCCCATCCCGGCGGGGGGTGGAGACCCAGTACTTC. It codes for CASSPSRRGVETQYF. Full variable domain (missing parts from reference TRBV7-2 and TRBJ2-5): GAGVSQSPSNKVTEKGKDVELRCDPISGHTALYWYRQSLGQGLEFLIYFQGNSAPDKSGLPSDRFSAERTGGSVSTLTIQRTQQEDSAVYLCASSPSRRGVETQYFGPGTRLLVL.

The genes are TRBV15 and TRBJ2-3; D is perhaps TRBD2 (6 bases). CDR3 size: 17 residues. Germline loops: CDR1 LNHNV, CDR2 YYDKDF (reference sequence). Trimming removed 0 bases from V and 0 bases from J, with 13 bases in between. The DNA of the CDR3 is TGTGCCACCAGCAGAGATTTACCTGGGACTAGCACAGATACGCAGTATTTT. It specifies CATSRDLPGTSTDTQYF.

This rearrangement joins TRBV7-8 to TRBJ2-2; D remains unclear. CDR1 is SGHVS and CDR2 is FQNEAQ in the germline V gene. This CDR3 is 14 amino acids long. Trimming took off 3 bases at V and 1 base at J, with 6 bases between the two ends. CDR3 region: CASSLTVNTGELFF. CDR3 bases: TGTGCCAGCAGCTTGACGGTGAACACCGGGGAGCTGTTTTTT.

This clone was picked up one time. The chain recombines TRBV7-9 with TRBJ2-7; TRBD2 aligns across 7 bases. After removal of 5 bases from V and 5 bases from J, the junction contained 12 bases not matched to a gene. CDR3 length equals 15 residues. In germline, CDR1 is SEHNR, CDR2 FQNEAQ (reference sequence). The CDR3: CASSVWGEGPHEQYF. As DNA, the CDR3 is TGTGCCAGCAGCGTGTGGGGGGAGGGCCCCCACGAGCAGTACTTC.

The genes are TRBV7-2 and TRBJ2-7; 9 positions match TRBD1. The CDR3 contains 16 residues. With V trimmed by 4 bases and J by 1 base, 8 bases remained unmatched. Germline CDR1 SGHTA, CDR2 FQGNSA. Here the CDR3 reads CASSSTAGTGSYEQYF. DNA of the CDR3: TGTGCCAGCAGCTCGACTGCCGGGACAGGGTCCTACGAGCAGTACTTC.